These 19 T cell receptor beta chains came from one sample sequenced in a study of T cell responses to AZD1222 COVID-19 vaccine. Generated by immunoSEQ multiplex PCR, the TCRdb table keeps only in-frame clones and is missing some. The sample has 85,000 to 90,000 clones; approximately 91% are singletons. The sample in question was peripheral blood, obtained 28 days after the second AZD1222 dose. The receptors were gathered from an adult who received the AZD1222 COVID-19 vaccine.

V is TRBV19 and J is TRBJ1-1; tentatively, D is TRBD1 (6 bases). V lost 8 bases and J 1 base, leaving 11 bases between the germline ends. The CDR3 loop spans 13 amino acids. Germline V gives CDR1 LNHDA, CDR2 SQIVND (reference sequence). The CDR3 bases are TGTGCCAGTCGGAAACAGGGGAACACTGAAGCTTTCTTT. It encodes CASRKQGNTEAFF.

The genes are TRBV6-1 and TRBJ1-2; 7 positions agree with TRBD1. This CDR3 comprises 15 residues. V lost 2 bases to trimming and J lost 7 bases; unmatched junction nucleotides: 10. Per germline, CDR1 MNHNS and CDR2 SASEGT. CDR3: CASSEQGEPGGGYTF. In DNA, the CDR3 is TGTGCCAGCAGTGAACAGGGGGAACCGGGCGGTGGCTACACCTTC.

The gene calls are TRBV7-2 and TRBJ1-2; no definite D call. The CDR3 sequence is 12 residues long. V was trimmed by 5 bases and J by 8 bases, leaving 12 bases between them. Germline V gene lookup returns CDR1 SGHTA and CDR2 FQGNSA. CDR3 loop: CASSLERSGYTF. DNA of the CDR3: TGTGCCAGCAGCCTCGAGAGGTCCGGCTACACCTTC.

This chain's CDR3 is CASSYSGGAFF. The DNA of the CDR3 is TGTGCCAGCAGTTACTCGGGTGGAGCTTTCTTT. The V call is TRBV6-5, the J call TRBJ1-1; no clear D gene. V was clipped by 0 bases and J by 10 bases, with 6 bases between them. The CDR3 spans 11 residues. The germline CDR1 and CDR2 sequences are MNHEY and SVGAGI.

CDR3 sequence (DNA): TGCGCCAGCAGTCCACGGGACAGGAGATCTGGGGCCAACGTCCTGACTTTC. It encodes CASSPRDRRSGANVLTF. This chain connects TRBV10-2 to TRBJ2-6; 8 bases match TRBD1. The germline V gene has CDR1 WSHSY and CDR2 SAAADI. The CDR3 loop spans 17 amino acids. V shed 5 bases, J shed 1 base, and the junction held 7 bases outside the gene matches.

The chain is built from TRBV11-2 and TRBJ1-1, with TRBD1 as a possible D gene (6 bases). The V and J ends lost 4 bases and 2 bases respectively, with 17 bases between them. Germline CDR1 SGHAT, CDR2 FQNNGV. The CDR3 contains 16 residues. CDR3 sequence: CASSSSGGALNTEAFF. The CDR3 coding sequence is TGTGCCAGCAGCTCATCTGGGGGGGCCTTAAACACTGAAGCTTTCTTT.

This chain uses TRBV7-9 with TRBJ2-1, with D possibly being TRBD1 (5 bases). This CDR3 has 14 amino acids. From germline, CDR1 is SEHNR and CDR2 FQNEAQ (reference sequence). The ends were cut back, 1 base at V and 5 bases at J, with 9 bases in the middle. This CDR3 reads CASSLGTPNNEQFF. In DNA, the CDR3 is TGTGCCAGCAGCTTAGGGACACCTAACAATGAGCAGTTCTTC.

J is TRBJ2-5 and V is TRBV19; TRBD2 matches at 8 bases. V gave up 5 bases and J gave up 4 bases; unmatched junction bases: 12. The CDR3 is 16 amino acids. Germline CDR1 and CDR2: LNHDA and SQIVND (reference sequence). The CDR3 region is CASSPRGSGVAETQYF. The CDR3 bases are TGTGCCAGTAGTCCCCGAGGTAGCGGGGTAGCAGAGACCCAGTACTTC.

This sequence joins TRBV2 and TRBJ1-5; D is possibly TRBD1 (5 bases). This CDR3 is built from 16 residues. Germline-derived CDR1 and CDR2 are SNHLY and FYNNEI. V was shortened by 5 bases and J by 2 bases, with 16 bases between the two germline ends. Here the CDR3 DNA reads TGTGCCAGCAGTCCGGGGGAGGGTAAGGGCAATCAGCCCCAGCATTTT. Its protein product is CASSPGEGKGNQPQHF.

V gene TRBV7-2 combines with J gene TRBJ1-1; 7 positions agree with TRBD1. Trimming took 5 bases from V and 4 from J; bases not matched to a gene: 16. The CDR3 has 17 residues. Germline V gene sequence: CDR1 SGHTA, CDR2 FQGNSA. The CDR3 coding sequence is TGTGCCAGCAGCACACAGGGGAAAGGGGCCCTTGGCACTGAAGCTTTCTTT. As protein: CASSTQGKGALGTEAFF.

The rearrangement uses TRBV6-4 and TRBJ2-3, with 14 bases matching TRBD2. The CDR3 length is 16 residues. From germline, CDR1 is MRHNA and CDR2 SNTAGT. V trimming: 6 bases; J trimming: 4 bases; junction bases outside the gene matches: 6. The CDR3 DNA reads TGTGCCAGCAGCGTCGGACTAGCGGGGGGCGCAGATACGCAGTATTTT. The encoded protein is CASSVGLAGGADTQYF.

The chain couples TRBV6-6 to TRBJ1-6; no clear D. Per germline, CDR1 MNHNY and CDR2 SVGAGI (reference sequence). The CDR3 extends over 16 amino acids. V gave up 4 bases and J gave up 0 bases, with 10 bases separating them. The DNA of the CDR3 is TGTGCCAGCAGTTCTCATCTGGGCTCCTATAATTCACCCCTCCACTTT. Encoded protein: CASSSHLGSYNSPLHF.

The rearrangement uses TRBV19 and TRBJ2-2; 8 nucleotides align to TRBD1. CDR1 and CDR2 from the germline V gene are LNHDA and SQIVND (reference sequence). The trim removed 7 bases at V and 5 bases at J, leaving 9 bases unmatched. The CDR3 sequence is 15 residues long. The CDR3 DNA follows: TGTGCCAGTACTCCGGGGACAGGTCCGACCGGGGAGCTGTTTTTT. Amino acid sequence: CASTPGTGPTGELFF.

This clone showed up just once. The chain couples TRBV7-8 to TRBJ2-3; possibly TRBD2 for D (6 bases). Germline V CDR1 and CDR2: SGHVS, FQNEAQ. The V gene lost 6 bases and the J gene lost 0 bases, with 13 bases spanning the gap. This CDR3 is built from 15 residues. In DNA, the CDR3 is TGTGCCAGCAGTTACTGGCGGGGCAGCACAGATACGCAGTATTTT. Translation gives CASSYWRGSTDTQYF. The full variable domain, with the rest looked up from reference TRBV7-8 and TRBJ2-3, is GAGVSQSPRYKVAKRGQDVALRCDPISGHVSLFWYQQALGQGPEFLTYFQNEAQLDKSGLPSDRFFAERPEGSVSTLKIQRTQQEDSAVYLCASSYWRGSTDTQYFGPGTRLTVL.

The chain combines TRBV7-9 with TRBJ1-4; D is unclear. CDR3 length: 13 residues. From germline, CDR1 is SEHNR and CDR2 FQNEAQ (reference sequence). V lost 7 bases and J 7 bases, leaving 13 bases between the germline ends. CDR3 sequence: CASNQFEVEKLFF. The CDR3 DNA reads TGTGCCAGCAACCAATTCGAGGTTGAAAAACTGTTTTTT. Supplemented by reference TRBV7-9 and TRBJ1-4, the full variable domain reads DTGVSQNPRHKITKRGQNVTFRCDPISEHNRLYWYRQTLGQGPEFLTYFQNEAQLEKSRLLSDRFSAERPKGSFSTLEIQRTEQGDSAMYLCASNQFEVEKLFFGSGTQLSVL.

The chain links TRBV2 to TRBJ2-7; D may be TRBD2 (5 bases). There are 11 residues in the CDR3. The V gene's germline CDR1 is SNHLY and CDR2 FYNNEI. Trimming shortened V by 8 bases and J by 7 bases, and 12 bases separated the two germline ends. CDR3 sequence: CASWAEEEQYF. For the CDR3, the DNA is TGTGCCAGCTGGGCGGAGGAGGAGCAGTACTTC.

The CDR3 region is CASSQTAGRQVDTEAFF. In DNA form, the CDR3 reads TGTGCCAGCAGCCAAACCGCTGGTCGACAGGTAGACACTGAAGCTTTCTTT. This chain joins TRBV5-5 and TRBJ1-1, with TRBD1 as a possible D gene (6 bases). Germline V gene data show CDR1 as SGHKS and CDR2 as YYEKEE (reference sequence). The CDR3 contains 17 residues. Deletions cut 4 bases from V and 3 bases from J, with 22 bases between.

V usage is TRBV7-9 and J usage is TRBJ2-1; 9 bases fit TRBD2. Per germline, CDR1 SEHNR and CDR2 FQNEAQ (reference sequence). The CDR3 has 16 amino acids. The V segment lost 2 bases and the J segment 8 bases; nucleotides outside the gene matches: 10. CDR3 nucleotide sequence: TGTGCCAGCAGCTTAATCCCGGGACTAGCTATCGATGAGCAGTTCTTC. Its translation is CASSLIPGLAIDEQFF.

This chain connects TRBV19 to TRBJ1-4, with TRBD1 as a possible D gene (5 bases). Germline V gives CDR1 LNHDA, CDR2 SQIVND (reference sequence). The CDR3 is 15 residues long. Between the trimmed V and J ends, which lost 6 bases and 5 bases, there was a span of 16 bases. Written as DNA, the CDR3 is TGTGCCAGTAGCCTATTGACCCGACAGAATGAAAAACTGTTTTTT. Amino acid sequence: CASSLLTRQNEKLFF.